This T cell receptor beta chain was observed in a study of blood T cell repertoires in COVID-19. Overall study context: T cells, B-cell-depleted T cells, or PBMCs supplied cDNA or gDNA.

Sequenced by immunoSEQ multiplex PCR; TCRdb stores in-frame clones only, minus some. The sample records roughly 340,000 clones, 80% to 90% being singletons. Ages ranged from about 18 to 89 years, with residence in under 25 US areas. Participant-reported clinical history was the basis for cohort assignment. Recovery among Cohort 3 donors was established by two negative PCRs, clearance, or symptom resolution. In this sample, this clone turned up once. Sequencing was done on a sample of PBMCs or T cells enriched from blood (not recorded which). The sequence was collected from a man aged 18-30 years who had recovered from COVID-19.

For the CDR3, the DNA is TGTGCCAGCTATGTCCAGGGATTAACTGAAGCTTTCTTT. Its translation: CASYVQGLTEAFF. The chain employs TRBV28 and TRBJ1-1; the D gene is possibly TRBD1 (5 bases). Germline lookup yields CDR1 MDHEN and CDR2 SYDVKM. V dropped 8 bases and J dropped 5 bases, with 15 bases sitting between them. The length of the CDR3 is 13 residues.